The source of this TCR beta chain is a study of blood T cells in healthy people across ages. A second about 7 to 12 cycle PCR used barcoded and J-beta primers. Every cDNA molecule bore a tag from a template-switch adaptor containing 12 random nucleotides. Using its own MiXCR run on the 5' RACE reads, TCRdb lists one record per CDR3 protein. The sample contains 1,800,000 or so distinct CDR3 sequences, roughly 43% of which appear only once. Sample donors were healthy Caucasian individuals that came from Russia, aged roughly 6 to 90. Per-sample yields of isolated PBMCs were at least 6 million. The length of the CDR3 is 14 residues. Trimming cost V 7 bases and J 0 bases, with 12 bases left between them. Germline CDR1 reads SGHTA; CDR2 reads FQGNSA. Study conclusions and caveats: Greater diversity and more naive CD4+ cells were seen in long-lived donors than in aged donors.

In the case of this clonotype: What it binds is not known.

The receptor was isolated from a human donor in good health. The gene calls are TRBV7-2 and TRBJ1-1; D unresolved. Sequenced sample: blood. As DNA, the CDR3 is TGTGCCAGCATCATGAGGCGGGTGAACACTGAAGCTTTCTTT. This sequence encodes CASIMRRVNTEAFF.